This T cell receptor beta chain emerged from a study of CD4 T cells in relation to SARS-CoV-2 and coronaviruses. Study context: ViraFEST: approximately eleven-day antigen culture of PBMCs, then TCR beta CDR3 sequencing. Shared crossreactive spike epitopes were mapped to their HLA restriction. The study's findings and limits: Monoreactive clones expanded significantly more to SARS-CoV-2 than crossreactive clones did.

The CDR3 sequence is 15 residues long. V gave up 2 bases and J gave up 14 bases, with 22 bases separating them. For this clone: Its antigen is as yet unknown.

Assay used: immunoSEQ multiplex PCR; TCRdb lists only in-frame clones, some missing. The sample records about 36,000 clones, around 83% being singletons. Sorted naive or memory CD4+ cells met CEF peptides for under eleven days. This clonotype was obtained from an adult with COVID-19. The sequenced material came from naive CD4+ T cells from PBMCs, cultured in vitro. Subset given: naive CD4+ T cells isolated by negative enrichment. The J gene is TRBJ2-1, the V gene TRBV23-1; a weak D match, TRBD2 (6 bases). Being an ORF, TRBV23-1 has a function that is uncertain. Written as DNA, the CDR3 is TGCGCCAGCAGTCAAAAGGAGGAGGGTTTTGCGTGGGAGTTCTTC. Residues: CASSQKEEGFAWEFF.